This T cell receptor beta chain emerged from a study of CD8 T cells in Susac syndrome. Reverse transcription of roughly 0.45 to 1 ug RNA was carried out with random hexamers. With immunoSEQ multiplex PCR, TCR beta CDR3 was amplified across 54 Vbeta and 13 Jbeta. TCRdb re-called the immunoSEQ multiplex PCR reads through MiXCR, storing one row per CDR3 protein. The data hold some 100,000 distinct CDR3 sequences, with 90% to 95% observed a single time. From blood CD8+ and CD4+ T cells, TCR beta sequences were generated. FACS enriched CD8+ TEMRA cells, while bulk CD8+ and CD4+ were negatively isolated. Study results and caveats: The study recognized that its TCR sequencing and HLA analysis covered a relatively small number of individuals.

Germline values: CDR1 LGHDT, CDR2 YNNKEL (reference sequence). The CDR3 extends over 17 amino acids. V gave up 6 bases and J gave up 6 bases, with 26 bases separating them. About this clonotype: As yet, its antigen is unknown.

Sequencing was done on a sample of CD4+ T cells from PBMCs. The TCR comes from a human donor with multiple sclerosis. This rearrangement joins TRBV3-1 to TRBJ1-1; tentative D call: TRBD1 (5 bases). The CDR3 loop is CASRGLYRGRVQAEAFF. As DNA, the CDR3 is TGTGCCAGCAGGGGGCTATACCGCGGAAGGGTTCAGGCTGAAGCTTTCTTT.